The rows below give T cell receptor beta chains drawn from one sample of a study of human T cells and chemical hapten exposure. TCRdb processed the RACE reads anew with MiXCR; each CDR3 protein has one entry. The sample holds about 70,000 distinct CDR3 sequences; around 8.8% are singletons and the top ten take approximately 3.5%. The sample in question was whole blood, obtained in connection with sensitization to the hapten diphenylcyclopropenone (DPC). These receptors all come from a woman aged 45 to 65 with alopecia areata. Some clones in this sample may be carry-over from other donors' samples. CDR3s include the opening cysteine and the closing phenylalanine or tryptophan. The order of the fields is V gene, J gene, clone size, D gene, CDR3 protein, CDR3 DNA. The D gene is left open where the match is weak. Some rows mark clone size as missing; the rest say once, few, many or name a class of expanded clone.

V: TRBV7-9; J: TRBJ1-1; size: -; D: -; CDR3: CASSHWELEVEAFF; DNA: TGTGCCAGCAGCCATTGGGAATTAGAGGTTGAAGCTTTCTTT
V: TRBV29-1; J: TRBJ1-6; size: many; D: -; CDR3: CSVQVRTDNSPLHF; DNA: TGCAGCGTTCAAGTCAGGACAGATAATTCACCCCTCCACTTT
V: TRBV28; J: TRBJ2-5; size: few; D: -; CDR3: CAMGPTWETQYF; DNA: TGTGCCATGGGGCCCACCTGGGAGACCCAGTACTTC
V: TRBV12-3/TRBV12-4; J: TRBJ2-5; size: few; D: TRBD2; CDR3: CASRRAGAVETQYF; DNA: TGTGCCAGCAGGCGAGCGGGAGCGGTTGAGACCCAGTACTTC
V: TRBV7-8; J: TRBJ1-2; size: many; D: -; CDR3: CASSRASTPNYGYTF; DNA: TGTGCCAGCAGCCGCGCGAGCACCCCAAACTATGGCTACACCTTC
V: TRBV9; J: TRBJ2-1; size: few; D: TRBD2; CDR3: CASSVALLAGDNEQFF; DNA: TGTGCCAGCAGCGTAGCTTTACTAGCGGGAGACAATGAGCAGTTCTTC
V: TRBV6-2/TRBV6-3; J: TRBJ2-1; size: -; D: TRBD2; CDR3: CASSSRWREVVESDEQFF; DNA: TGTGCCAGCAGTTCCCGCTGGCGGGAGGTAGTAGAGTCTGATGAGCAGTTCTTC
V: TRBV29-1; J: TRBJ2-2; size: many; D: -; CDR3: CSVEGGLTGELFF; DNA: TGCAGCGTTGAAGGGGGACTCACCGGGGAGCTGTTTTTT
V: TRBV7-9; J: TRBJ2-7; size: -; D: -; CDR3: CASSQGAGDYEQYF; DNA: TGTGCCAGCAGCCAAGGGGCAGGGGACTACGAGCAGTACTTC
V: TRBV27; J: TRBJ2-3; size: few; D: TRBD2; CDR3: CASSLMTSGSLGTDTQYF; DNA: TGTGCCAGCAGTCTCATGACTAGCGGGAGTTTAGGAACAGATACGCAGTATTTT
V: TRBV12-3/TRBV12-4; J: TRBJ1-1; size: many; D: -; CDR3: CASSPPAGTEAFF; DNA: TGTGCCAGCAGCCCCCCCGCTGGCACTGAAGCTTTCTTT
V: TRBV11-3; J: TRBJ2-7; size: -; D: -; CDR3: CASSRGRDYEQYF; DNA: TGTGCCAGCTCGAGGGGCAGGGACTACGAGCAGTACTTC
V: TRBV4-3; J: TRBJ1-2; size: few; D: TRBD1; CDR3: CASSQIQGAPLYGYTF; DNA: TGCGCCAGCAGCCAAATACAGGGGGCACCTCTGTATGGCTACACCTTC
V: TRBV20-1; J: TRBJ2-3; size: -; D: -; CDR3: CSEIDPRGTDTQYF; DNA: TGCAGTGAAATAGACCCGCGGGGCACAGATACGCAGTATTTT